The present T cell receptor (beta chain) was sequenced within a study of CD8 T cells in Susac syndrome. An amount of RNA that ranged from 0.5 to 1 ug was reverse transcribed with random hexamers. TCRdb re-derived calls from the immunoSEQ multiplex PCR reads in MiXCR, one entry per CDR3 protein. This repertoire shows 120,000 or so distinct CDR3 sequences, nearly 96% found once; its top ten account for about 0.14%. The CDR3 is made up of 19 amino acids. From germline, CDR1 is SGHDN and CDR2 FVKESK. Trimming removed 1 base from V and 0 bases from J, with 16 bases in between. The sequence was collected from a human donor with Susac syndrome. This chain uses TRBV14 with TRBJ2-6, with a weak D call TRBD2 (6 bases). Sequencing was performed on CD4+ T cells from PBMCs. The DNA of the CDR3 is TGTGCCAGCAGCCAAGCAAACCGGGACTGGTTCTCTGGGGCCAACGTCCTGACTTTC. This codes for CASSQANRDWFSGANVLTF.